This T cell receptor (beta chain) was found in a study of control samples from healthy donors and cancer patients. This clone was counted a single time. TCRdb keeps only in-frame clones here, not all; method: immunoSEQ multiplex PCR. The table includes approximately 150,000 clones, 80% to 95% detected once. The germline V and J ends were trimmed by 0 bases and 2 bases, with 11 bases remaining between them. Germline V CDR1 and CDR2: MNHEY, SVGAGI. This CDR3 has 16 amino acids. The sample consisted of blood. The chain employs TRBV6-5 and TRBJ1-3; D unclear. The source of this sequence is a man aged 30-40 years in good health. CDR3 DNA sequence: TGTGCCAGCAGTTACTCAGAGGGCGGCGCTGGAAACACCATATATTTT. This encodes CASSYSEGGAGNTIYF.